This T cell receptor (beta chain) was retrieved from a study of blood T cells in healthy people across ages. Overall study context: Capture by template switching was about one barcoded beta molecule per two T cells.

Then a second PCR, running roughly 7 to 11 cycles, was carried out with a sample-barcoded 5' primer and a J-beta primer mix. TCRdb recomputed calls from the 5' RACE reads with MiXCR, one row per CDR3 protein. The data hold 1.5 million to 2 million distinct CDR3 sequences, with around 36% observed a single time. Germline V gene lookup returns CDR1 SGHTA and CDR2 FQGTGA. This CDR3 has 13 residues. About this clonotype itself: An end of the junction does not agree with germline; a read error may underlie this.

Specimen: blood. This receptor was identified in a woman between 25 and 40 years old in good health. The rearrangement uses TRBV7-3 and TRBJ1-1; D remains ambiguous. The CDR3 spells CASSLNPSTGAFF. Written as DNA, the CDR3 is TGTGCCAGCAGCTTAAACCCCAGCACTGGAGCTTTCTTT.